This TCR beta chain was captured by sequencing in a study of memory CD4+ T cells and cytomegalovirus serostatus. Study context: Healthy Belgian adult donors included about nine CMV-positive and some 24 CMV-negative people. Whole-study results and caveats: Of around 160 reported CMV TCRbeta sequences, 65 to 85 were found in memory CD4+ repertoires. Median bootstrapped AUC for CMV status was approximately 0.96 originally, approximately 0.9 US-trained.

With respect to this clone: Its specificity is unknown.

The sort gate was single viable CD3+CD4+CD8-CD45RO+ cells for memory CD4+ T cells. Per the study methods: Out-of-frame sequences were removed, leaving roughly 2.1 million distinct TCRbeta sequences. Sequencing used immunoSEQ multiplex PCR; TCRdb keeps in-frame clones, though not all of them. V and J calls and clone size follow that table, whereas D and trimming were derived from the DNA. Here the sample spans about 59,000 clones, about three quarters being singletons. The length of the CDR3 is 12 residues. The ends were cut back, 5 bases at V and 4 bases at J, with 9 bases in the middle. The germline gives CDR1 SGHKS, CDR2 YYEKEE (reference sequence).

The source of this sequence is an adult in good health and CMV-seronegative. Material: memory CD4+ T cells from blood. V is TRBV5-5 and J is TRBJ1-2; D gene uncertain. The CDR3 DNA is TGTGCCAGCAGTCCGACTAGCTATGGCTACACCTTC. Protein product: CASSPTSYGYTF. The whole variable domain, remainder taken from reference TRBV5-5 and TRBJ1-2, is DAGVTQSPTHLIKTRGQQVTLRCSPISGHKSVSWYQQVLGQGPQFIFQYYEKEERGRGNFPDRFSARQFPNYSSELNVNALLLGDSALYLCASSPTSYGYTFGSGTRLTVV.